This entry is about one T cell receptor beta chain. This clone's antigen is unknown. Within one base of it there is no much larger clone, and no base qualities were kept. The sample is drawn from a study of somatic mutations in cytotoxic T cells in rheumatoid arthritis (dated by TCRdb to the late 2010s). Background for the entire study: Peripheral blood (roughly 33 ml EDTA) was collected from patients immediately after diagnosis and before any treatment began. A FACSAria II or Sony SH800 was used to flow-sort some V beta antibody-stained T-cell populations at nearly 100% purity, and TCRB sequencing was also done on sorted V beta1+ cells. The median ages of the patient and control groups were essentially identical. For 65 to 80 rheumatoid arthritis patients and 20 healthy controls, TCRB deep sequencing was carried out. To characterize clonality, the study used TCRB deep sequencing while asking whether somatic mutations are carried by expanded CD8+ T-cell clones in newly diagnosed, untreated rheumatoid arthritis. Findings and caveats that apply to the study as a whole: Viral specificity could not be ruled out by absence from virus-specific databases, and the antigen targets of the expanded CD8+ clones remained unknown. The slight TRBV07 underrepresentation in patients was not adjusted for multiple comparisons. In patients, CD8+ clonality rose with age (Spearman r ~ 0.49), which was not the case in healthy controls. The largest CD8+ clone made up more than 20% of CD8+ cells in about an eighth of the roughly 65 patients, and blood and synovial fluid shared several identical CD8+ TCRB sequences. CD8+ T-cell clonality did not differ significantly between rheumatoid arthritis patients and age-matched healthy controls.

Via the germline V gene, CDR1 is MDHEN and CDR2 SYDVKM. V ends up 2 bases short and J 0 bases short, with an unmatched junction base count of 10. The CDR3 spans 19 residues, from the cysteine through the phenylalanine. Of the read, only the CDR3 DNA is kept; its 57 bases are in frame from base 1. TCRB CDR3 sequencing used the immunoSEQ assay on genomic DNA. The published analysis was carried out like this. Only a few patient CD8+ clones larger than 1% matched published virus-specific TCRB sequences when compared against them. The analyses included only productive TCRB rearrangements. Defining a clone by its unique TCRB CDR3 sequence, the study calculated clonality as a productive clonality index derived from Shannon entropy. To calculate repertoire overlap between two samples, the template counts of each clone were considered relative to each sample's total templates. Flow cytometry-measured V-gene usage correlated with V-gene usage from TCRB sequencing, with a Spearman r of about 0.64. TCRdb took over this immuneACCESS table, retaining in-frame rearrangements with V and J assigned. Such tables are incomplete; in checked studies, under half of the missing clones stem from an unresolved V gene, and the remainder is unexplained. The D gene and trimming were derived from the DNA, and the V and J assignments and clone size from that table. In all, the sample holds some 20,000 clones, and approximately 82% of those were seen once. The leading ten clones occupy 9.5% to 12% of the sample.

Flow cytometry confirmed the purity of CD4+ and CD8+ cells that had been isolated by positive magnetic bead selection on an AutoMACS. Initial screening for clonal expansions relied on flow cytometry with a TCR V beta antibody panel, after which sorted CD8+ fractions underwent TCRB deep sequencing for characterization. Ficoll-Paque PLUS density gradient separation was used to isolate peripheral blood mononuclear cells. Nucleospin Tissue or Tissue XS kits were used to extract DNA from CD4-enriched, CD8-enriched or PBMC samples, and a Qubit 2.0 fluorometer was used for quantification. Here the chain combines TRBV28 and TRBJ2-1; 10 bases in the middle match TRBD2. Sequencing was performed on CD8+ T cells sorted from blood. The sequence was collected from a man between 18 and 35 years old with rheumatoid arthritis. The nucleotide sequence is given as TGTGCCAGCAGTTTAAATTTAAGGACTAGCGGTAGCTCCTACAATGAGCAGTTCTTC. Its translation reads: CASSLNLRTSGSSYNEQFF. With the rest looked up from the reference TRBV28 and TRBJ2-1 genes rather than sequenced, the full variable domain is DVKVTQSSRYLVKRTGEKVFLECVQDMDHENMFWYRQDPGLGLRLIYFSYDVKMKEKGDIPEGYSVSREKKERFSLILESASTNQTSMYLCASSLNLRTSGSSYNEQFFGPGTRLTVL.